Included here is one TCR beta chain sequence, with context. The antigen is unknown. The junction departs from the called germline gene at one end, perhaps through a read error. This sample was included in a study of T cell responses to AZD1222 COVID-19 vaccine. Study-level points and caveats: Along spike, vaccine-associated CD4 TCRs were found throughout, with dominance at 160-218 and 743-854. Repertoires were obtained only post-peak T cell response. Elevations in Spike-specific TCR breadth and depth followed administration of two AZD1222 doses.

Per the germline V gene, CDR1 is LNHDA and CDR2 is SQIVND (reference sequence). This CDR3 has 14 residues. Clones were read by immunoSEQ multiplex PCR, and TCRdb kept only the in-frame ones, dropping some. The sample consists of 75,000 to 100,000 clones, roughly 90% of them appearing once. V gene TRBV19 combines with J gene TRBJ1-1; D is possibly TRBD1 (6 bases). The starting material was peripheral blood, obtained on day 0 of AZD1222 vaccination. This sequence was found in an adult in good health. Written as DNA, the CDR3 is TGTGCCCGTAGGGGGGAGGGGAGGGCGACTGAAGCTTTCTTT. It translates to CARRGEGRATEAFF.